There are a few counts of the clone carrying this TCR beta chain. The target antigen is unknown. The data were taken from a study of blood T cells in healthy people across ages. Study at large: Using template switching, researchers captured about one barcoded beta molecule for each two T cells. Study-wide points: The study found more naive CD4+ cells and higher diversity in long-lived than aged donors. There was a strong correlation between TCR beta diversity and naive T cell percentage.

This CDR3 region has 12 residues. Trimming took 9 bases from V and 2 from J, leaving 8 bases between them. Each donor gave ten milliliters of peripheral blood. Alongside a J-beta primer mix, a sample-barcoded 5' primer served in a second PCR lasting 7 to 11 cycles. TCRdb itself ran the 5' RACE reads through MiXCR, one entry per CDR3 protein. The table has about 1.6 million distinct CDR3 sequences, 30% to 35% seen once; the top ten hold approximately 10%. This sequence joins TRBV12-3 or TRBV12-4 and TRBJ1-5; tentative D call: TRBD1 (5 bases). The TCR originated in a woman in her 30s in good health. Source material: blood. The CDR3 region is CASCRGNQPQHF. CDR3 bases: TGTGCCAGTTGCAGGGGCAATCAGCCCCAGCATTTT.